The 2 T cell receptor beta chains below come from one sample, sequenced in a study of T cells in Graves' hyperthyroidism and ophthalmopathy. The source material, RNA transcripts, was used to amplify TCR beta CDR3 regions. First-round RT-PCR with HTBI primers amplified the TCR CDR3 region. Each CDR3 protein gets one entry after TCRdb re-called the multiplex PCR reads with MiXCR. The sample includes hundreds of thousands of distinct CDR3 sequences, about 15% of them seen just once. The specimen was blood. The receptors were sampled from a woman in her twenties or thirties with Graves' hyperthyroidism.

The chain uses TRBV5-4 and TRBJ2-3; the D gene is possibly TRBD2 (6 bases). The germline V and J ends were trimmed by 4 bases and 1 base, with 10 bases remaining between them. The germline gives CDR1 SGHNT, CDR2 YYREEE (reference sequence). The CDR3 spans 14 residues. The CDR3 nucleotides read TGTGCCAGCAGCGTACCGGGGGGCACAGATACGCAGTATTTT. Its protein product is CASSVPGGTDTQYF.

This clonotype was counted many times. V gene TRBV29-1 combines with J gene TRBJ2-5; 13 nucleotides line up with TRBD2. This CDR3 contains 17 residues. The germline V gene has CDR1 SQVTM and CDR2 ANQGSEA. The V segment lost 6 bases and the J segment 7 bases; nucleotides outside the gene matches: 17. The CDR3 is CSVDQSRTSGRSGTQYF. The CDR3 coding sequence is TGCAGCGTGGACCAGAGTCGGACTAGCGGGAGATCGGGGACCCAGTACTTC.